Listed below are T cell receptor beta chains from one sample, sequenced in a study of CD8 T cells in Susac syndrome. Each CDR3 protein is one row after TCRdb ran MiXCR on the immunoSEQ multiplex PCR reads. Of roughly 150,000 distinct CDR3 sequences in the sample, roughly 96% were seen once. The sample was CD8+ T cells from PBMCs. All receptors derive from a human donor with multiple sclerosis. The conserved cysteine and the conserved F or W are not part of the CDR3 here. Fields, in order: J gene, V gene, CDR3 protein.

>TRBJ1-4|TRBV20-1
SAHSAGLF
>TRBJ1-1|TRBV4-1
ASSQTLSTEAF
>TRBJ1-1|TRBV29-1
SVEGLPLNTEAF
>TRBJ2-1|TRBV18
ASSPKMGQMYNEQF
>TRBJ1-5|TRBV11-2
ASSLSWGSGQPQH
>TRBJ2-5|TRBV7-9
ASSRTKQGAGQETQY
>TRBJ2-2|TRBV15
ATSTAQGTGELF
>TRBJ2-1|TRBV9
ASSPTSGEYNEQF
>TRBJ2-1|TRBV2
ASSTSFHEQF
>TRBJ2-1|TRBV15
ATSRDIRQALL
>TRBJ1-1|TRBV2
ASSPGVRTEAF
>TRBJ2-1|TRBV29-1
SVPPGGTYNEQF
>TRBJ2-1|TRBV27
ASLQRGPQNEQF
>TRBJ1-1|TRBV27
ASSPGRGAEAF
>TRBJ2-5|TRBV7-9
ASSSPVGQGGETQY
>TRBJ2-5|TRBV3-1
ASSQERQGETQY
>TRBJ1-1|TRBV12-3/TRBV12-4
ASSFGSPEAF
>TRBJ2-1|TRBV27
ASSFGTTEQF
>TRBJ2-7|TRBV20-1
SAREPDHYEQY
>TRBJ2-3|TRBV25-1
ASILADTQY
>TRBJ2-2|TRBV7-6
ASSPGPTGELF
>TRBJ2-1|TRBV20-1
SAANNEQF
>TRBJ2-1|TRBV29-1
SAEGGGWKNEQF
>TRBJ1-2|TRBV6-5
ASSFNKDDGYT
>TRBJ2-7|TRBV20-1
SAPRSNTYEQY
>TRBJ1-5|TRBV30
AWSMDGSNQPQH
>TRBJ1-2|TRBV3-1
ASSLKQGARGYT
>TRBJ2-5|TRBV29-1
SVGDDQETQY
>TRBJ2-7|TRBV20-1
SARSTSFPSYEQY
>TRBJ2-1|TRBV3-1
ASSPPAGGPEQF
>TRBJ1-1|TRBV6-2/TRBV6-3
ASANARNMNTEAF
>TRBJ2-1|TRBV7-9
ASSLFPSEQF
>TRBJ2-1|TRBV7-9
ASSLVSPNEQF
>TRBJ1-2|TRBV20-1
SARGTDFNYGYT
>TRBJ1-1|TRBV6-5
ASTARLNTEAF
>TRBJ2-2|TRBV20-1
SARGRTDTGELF
>TRBJ1-2|TRBV11-2
ASSFDRGGLSNYGYT
>TRBJ2-2|TRBV27
ASRGTGATGELF
>TRBJ2-7|TRBV12-3/TRBV12-4
ASSLSRGGSHEQY
>TRBJ2-3|TRBV20-1
SSTSGGTDTQY
>TRBJ2-7|TRBV12-5
ASAGIAEAYEQY
>TRBJ2-7|TRBV2
ASSEWQGNDEQY
>TRBJ2-1|TRBV20-1
SAREERGSDEQF
>TRBJ2-3|TRBV3-1
ASSLRQASTDTQY
>TRBJ2-2|TRBV30
AWINTVLGRDTGELF
>TRBJ2-2|TRBV15
ATSSGVLNTGELF